This T cell receptor beta chain was sequenced during a study of neurological immune-mediated disorders. Study-level results: Healthy controls had more TCR clonal expansion than multiple sclerosis, which showed the least, whereas HTLV-1-associated myelopathy showed the most.

V lost 4 bases and J lost 4; bases outside the gene matches: 6. The CDR3 has 14 residues. The cDNA came from 5'RACE with 10-nucleotide random UMIs. The yield of each sequencing run was over 160 million TCR-beta sequences from 15-18 subjects. One entry per CDR3 protein, called by TCRdb with MiXCR from the 5' RACE reads. The data show around 83,000 distinct CDR3 sequences, with roughly 15% seen just once and roughly 6.8% held by the top ten. This clonotype has ten or more counts. Its antigen is not known. The chain links TRBV12-3 or TRBV12-4 to TRBJ2-5; 7 bases are a match to TRBD1. The sequencing input was PBMCs. The receptor was isolated from a woman aged 50 to 65 in good health. CDR3 DNA sequence: TGTGCCAGCAGTTCACAGGGGTGGGGAGAGACCCAGTACTTC. It is translated as CASSSQGWGETQYF.